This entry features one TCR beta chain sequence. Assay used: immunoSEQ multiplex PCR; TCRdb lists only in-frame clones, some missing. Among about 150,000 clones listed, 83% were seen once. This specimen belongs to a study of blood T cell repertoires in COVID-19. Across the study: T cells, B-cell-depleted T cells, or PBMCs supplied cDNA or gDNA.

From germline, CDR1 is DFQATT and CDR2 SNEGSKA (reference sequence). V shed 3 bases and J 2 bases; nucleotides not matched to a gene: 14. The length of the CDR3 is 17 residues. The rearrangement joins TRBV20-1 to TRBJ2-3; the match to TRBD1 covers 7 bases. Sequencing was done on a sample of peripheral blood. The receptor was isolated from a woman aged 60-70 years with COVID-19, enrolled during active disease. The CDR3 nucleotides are TGCAGTGCTAGTTACCCGAGACAGGGTTTTTTCACAGATACGCAGTATTTT. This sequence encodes CSASYPRQGFFTDTQYF.